This entry lists 9 T cell receptor beta chains sequenced from one sample in a study of siplizumab effects on memory and regulatory T cells. The table came from immunoSEQ multiplex PCR; TCRdb's copy has only in-frame clones and leaves some out. Seen here are over 100,000 clones, about 90% observed once, and the top ten hold under 0.75%. Sequenced input: Tregs sorted from blood. These receptors all come from a human donor in good health.

J is TRBJ1-2 and V is TRBV18; 7 bases map to TRBD1. The germline V gene has CDR1 KGHSH and CDR2 LQKENI. Germline trimming cut 2 bases from V and 1 base from J; bases unmatched to any gene: 4. CDR3 length: 15 amino acids. The CDR3, as DNA: TGTGCCAGCTCACCATCGGGACAGTATAACTATGGCTACACCTTC. Protein sequence: CASSPSGQYNYGYTF.

V and J are TRBV5-1 and TRBJ1-6; D is undetermined. V was cut by 2 bases and J by 3 bases, with 0 bases left in between. The CDR3 covers 12 residues. Germline V gene lookup returns CDR1 SGHRS and CDR2 YFSETQ. CDR3 nucleotide sequence: TGCGCCAGCAGCTTCTATAATTCACCCCTCCACTTT. This codes for CASSFYNSPLHF.

The V call is TRBV5-6, the J call TRBJ2-5; D not certain. V lost 4 bases and J lost 3, with 13 bases in between. The CDR3 is 14 amino acids. CDR1 and CDR2 (germline): SGHDT, YYEEEE. The CDR3 coding sequence is TGTGCCAGCAGCCCGGAGAGGTTGAAAGAGACCCAGTACTTC. The encoded protein is CASSPERLKETQYF.

This clone was counted once. This chain links TRBV15 with TRBJ2-7; perhaps TRBD1 as D (5 bases). The germline V gene has CDR1 LNHNV and CDR2 YYDKDF (reference sequence). The CDR3 extends over 14 amino acids. V shed 6 bases and J shed 5 bases, with 17 bases lying between them. CDR3 in amino acids: CATRSDAGMNEQYF. The CDR3 region has the DNA TGTGCCACCAGGTCAGATGCAGGGATGAACGAGCAGTACTTC.

CDR3 in amino acids: CASSEDTEAFF. CDR3 coding DNA: TGTGCCAGCAGTGAAGACACTGAAGCTTTCTTT. The chain employs TRBV2 and TRBJ1-1; D unresolved. Germline V gives CDR1 SNHLY, CDR2 FYNNEI. The CDR3 contains 11 residues. The ends were cut back, 1 base at V and 3 bases at J, with 0 bases in the middle.

V usage is TRBV6-1 and J usage is TRBJ2-1; possible D gene TRBD2, 7 bases. V lost 0 bases and J lost 7, with 16 bases in between. This CDR3 is built from 16 residues. The germline gives CDR1 MNHNS, CDR2 SASEGT. CDR3 bases: TGTGCCAGCAGTGAAGCGAAGACTAGCAGGGGTAATGAGCAGTTCTTC. Protein: CASSEAKTSRGNEQFF.

This sequence joins TRBV18 and TRBJ1-5; no firm D call. Trimming removed 3 bases at V and 0 bases at J, with 3 bases between. The length of the CDR3 is 13 residues. The germline V gene has CDR1 KGHSH and CDR2 LQKENI. The chain's CDR3 is CASSPYSNQPQHF. CDR3 DNA sequence: TGTGCCAGCTCACCTTATAGCAATCAGCCCCAGCATTTT.

This clone was detected once. The chain joins TRBV7-9 to TRBJ1-1; no firm D call. The CDR3 is 11 residues long. Germline CDR1 is SEHNR and CDR2 is FQNEAQ (reference sequence). The V gene lost 2 bases and the J gene lost 8 bases, with 6 bases spanning the gap. The CDR3 DNA reads TGTGCCAGCAGCTTAATGGGGGAAGCTTTCTTT. It yields the protein CASSLMGEAFF.

About this clone itself: One end of the junction does not line up with germline, which may come from a read error. CDR3 DNA sequence: TGTGCCAGTAGAGACATCGGGACCTCTTCTGCCGAGCGGTACTTC. Translated, it gives CASRDIGTSSAERYF. This rearrangement joins TRBV19 to TRBJ2-7; D might be TRBD1 or TRBD2, each matching 5 bases. There are 15 residues in the CDR3. Germline CDR1 reads LNHDA; CDR2 reads SQIVND (reference sequence).